The 4 T cell receptor beta chains listed next were all sequenced from one sample in a study of beta chain features in type 1 diabetes. Expressed TCRB transcripts got sequenced, as all isolated RNA was reverse transcribed. This table comes from immunoSEQ multiplex PCR, and its TCRdb copy is limited to in-frame clones, with some not included. The profile shows 400,000 to 550,000 clones, about an eighth of them singletons. Material: naive CD4+ T cells from blood. These receptors came from a woman younger than 30 in good health.

This clone was counted between two and nine times. At one boundary the junction diverges from the germline segment, which might be a read error. This sequence joins TRBV7-7 and TRBJ2-3, with 8 bases aligning to TRBD2. Looked up from germline, CDR1 is SSHAT and CDR2 is FNYEAQ (reference sequence). This CDR3 spans 15 amino acids. CDR3 bases: TGTGCTAGCAGCTTAACTAGCGGTTATCAAGATACGCAGTATTTT. This translates into CASSLTSGYQDTQYF. Full variable domain (outside the CDR3, taken from reference TRBV7-7 and TRBJ2-3): GAGVSQSPRYKVTKRGQDVTLRCDPISSHATLYWYQQALGQGPEFLTYFNYEAQPDKSGLPSDRFSAERPEGSISTLTIQRTEQRDSAMYRCASSLTSGYQDTQYFGPGTRLTVL.

The chain links TRBV2 to TRBJ2-2, with a tentative D call TRBD1 (6 bases). Looked up from germline, CDR1 is SNHLY and CDR2 is FYNNEI. V gave up 2 bases and J gave up 6 bases, with 7 bases separating them. The length of the CDR3 is 13 residues. CDR3 bases: TGTGCCAGCAGTGAAACAGGGCCCGGGGAGCTGTTTTTT. Amino acid sequence: CASSETGPGELFF.

The chain recombines TRBV27 with TRBJ1-6; the match to TRBD1 covers 8 bases. Germline CDR1 and CDR2: MNHEY and SMNVEV (reference sequence). This CDR3 has 17 amino acids. J gave up 0 bases and V 6 bases, and 7 bases lay outside the gene matches. The CDR3 bases are TGTGCCAGCAGACCTCGACAGGGGAGCTCCTATAATTCACCCCTCCACTTT. Translation gives CASRPRQGSSYNSPLHF.

The chain recombines TRBV4-2 with TRBJ2-2; 7 bases match TRBD2. The CDR3 is 17 amino acids. Trimming removed 0 bases from V and 6 bases from J; junction bases left unmatched: 10. Germline lookup yields CDR1 LGHNA and CDR2 YNFKEQ. Here the CDR3 DNA reads TGTGCCAGCAGCCAAGAGATTGGGGGAGGGACCCCCGGGGAGCTGTTTTTT. As protein: CASSQEIGGGTPGELFF.